This is a list of T cell receptor beta chains from one sample in a study of CD8+CD57+ T cells in acquired aplastic anemia. One entry per CDR3 protein results from TCRdb running MiXCR on the reads. Among fewer than 80,000 distinct CDR3 sequences listed, under 80% were seen once. Sequenced: sorted CD4+, CD8+, or CD8+CD57+ T cells (not recorded which) from PBMCs. The receptors were sampled from a human donor with aplastic anemia. Both conserved end residues are part of each CDR3. The D gene is left open where the match is weak. Clone size is not always given. Where it is, it says once, few, many or a class for expanded clones.

J,D,length,V,size,DNA,CDR3
TRBJ1-4,-,15,TRBV10-3,few,TGTGCCATCAGTGAGATGAGGGTGTCTAATGAAAAACTGTTTTTT,CAISEMRVSNEKLFF
TRBJ2-7,TRBD1,15,TRBV10-3,-,TGTGCCATCAGTGAGTTTGGACAGGGTGCAGACGAGCAGTACTTC,CAISEFGQGADEQYF
TRBJ2-7,-,11,TRBV10-3,-,TGTGCCATCAGTGGGAGCTACGAGCAGTACTTC,CAISGSYEQYF
TRBJ2-1,-,12,TRBV19,-,TGTGCCAGTAGTATGGTATACAATGAGCAGTTCTTC,CASSMVYNEQFF
TRBJ1-2,TRBD1,13,TRBV4-3,-,TGCGCCAGCAGCCAAGTAGGGACAGATGGCTACACCTTC,CASSQVGTDGYTF
TRBJ2-6,TRBD2,16,TRBV2,-,TGTGCCAGCACGGGACTAGCCCTCTCTGGGGCCAACGTCCTGACTTTC,CASTGLALSGANVLTF
TRBJ2-3,-,14,TRBV15,few,TGTGCCACCAGCAGAGGAAAATCATCAGATACGCAGTATTTT,CATSRGKSSDTQYF
TRBJ2-5,-,13,TRBV9,-,TGTGCCAGCAGCGTAGATGGCTTGGAGACCCAGTACTTC,CASSVDGLETQYF
TRBJ2-7,-,13,TRBV5-8,-,TGTGCCACCGACCTGACTATTCTCAACGAGCAGTACTTC,CATDLTILNEQYF
TRBJ2-6,-,18,TRBV3-1,-,TGTGCCAGCAGCCAACAGGGAAGTCCGATCTCTGGGGCCAGCGTCCTGACTTTC,CASSQQGSPISGASVLTF
TRBJ1-2,TRBD1,15,TRBV10-3,-,TGTGCCATCAGGGGACAGGTTGAATCGGACTATGGCTACACCTTC,CAIRGQVESDYGYTF
TRBJ2-7,TRBD2,16,TRBV9,once,TGTGCCAGCAGCGTACCGAGGACTAGCGGTACCTACGAGCAGTACTTC,CASSVPRTSGTYEQYF
TRBJ2-1,TRBD1,14,TRBV7-6,few,TGTGCCAGCAGCCCAGGACAGGGTTCCGATGAGCAGTTCTTC,CASSPGQGSDEQFF
TRBJ2-7,TRBD1,15,TRBV30,once,TGTGCCAGCAGCCTCTCGGGACAGAGATCCTACGAGCAGTACTTC,CASSLSGQRSYEQYF
TRBJ2-3,TRBD2,15,TRBV2,-,TGTGCCAGCAGTGGGGGCGGGGGGGGCACAGATACGCAGTATTTT,CASSGGGGGTDTQYF
TRBJ2-5,-,14,TRBV15,-,TGTGCCACCAGCAACCCCCAGGGGAAGGAGACCCAGTACTTC,CATSNPQGKETQYF
TRBJ1-1,-,13,TRBV2,-,TGTGCCAGCGATGAGCAGGGGAACACTGAAGCTTTCTTT,CASDEQGNTEAFF
TRBJ2-7,-,14,TRBV7-2,-,TGTGCCAGCAGCTTAGGTATGGGGGGCTACGAGCAGTACTTC,CASSLGMGGYEQYF
TRBJ2-5,-,13,TRBV7-3,-,TGTGCCAGCAGCTTAAGTGGCCAAGAGACCCAGTACTTC,CASSLSGQETQYF
TRBJ1-4,TRBD1,12,TRBV24-1,-,TGTGCCACCAGTGATTTGCTAGACAGGGGATTTTTT,CATSDLLDRGFF
TRBJ1-1,-,16,TRBV10-3,-,TGTGCCATCAGTGATGGCGGCAGGGCAGGGAACACTGAAGCTTTCTTT,CAISDGGRAGNTEAFF
TRBJ1-2,-,12,TRBV29-1,-,TGCAGCGTTGAAGACGGACACGAAGGCTACACCTTC,CSVEDGHEGYTF
TRBJ1-1,-,13,TRBV27,many,TGTGCCAGCAGTCAAGGACACCACACTGAAGCTTTCTTT,CASSQGHHTEAFF
TRBJ2-7,-,15,TRBV19,-,TGTGCCAGTAGTATAGGAGGGGGGGTCGGCTACGAGCAGTACTTC,CASSIGGGVGYEQYF
TRBJ2-6,-,11,TRBV7-3,once,TGTGCCAGCAGTTTTGTCAACGTCCTGACTTTC,CASSFVNVLTF
TRBJ1-1,-,14,TRBV12-3/TRBV12-4,-,TGTGCCAGCAGAACTGACAGGCAGAACACTGAAGCTTTCTTT,CASRTDRQNTEAFF
TRBJ1-1,-,12,TRBV12-3/TRBV12-4,-,TGTGCCAGCACGGGGGGGAACACTGAAGCTTTCTTT,CASTGGNTEAFF
TRBJ1-2,-,18,TRBV19,-,TGTGCCAGTAGTATTTCTAACTTTGAGCCAGGCGGATCGGGAGGCTACACCTTC,CASSISNFEPGGSGGYTF
TRBJ1-3,TRBD1,14,TRBV6-1,-,TGTGCCAGCAGTGAAGGGGCAGGGGGCAACACCATATATTTT,CASSEGAGGNTIYF
TRBJ2-4,TRBD2,14,TRBV5-4,once,TGTGCCAGCAGCAGAGCGGGAGTACAGAACATTCAGTACTTC,CASSRAGVQNIQYF
TRBJ2-5,TRBD1,15,TRBV24-1,-,TGTGCCACCAGTGGCGGGACAGGGGACCAAGAGACCCAGTACTTC,CATSGGTGDQETQYF
TRBJ2-1,TRBD2,14,TRBV20-1,-,TGCAGTGCTAGAGTTAGCGGGGGGGCCGATGAGCAGTTCTTC,CSARVSGGADEQFF
TRBJ2-3,-,13,TRBV3-1,-,TGTGCCAGCAGAACCACTAGCACAGATACGCAGTATTTT,CASRTTSTDTQYF
TRBJ2-1,TRBD2,16,TRBV9,few,TGTGCCAGCAGCAGAAGACTAGCGGGAGAGGGGGATGAGCAGTTCTTC,CASSRRLAGEGDEQFF
TRBJ1-5,TRBD1,15,TRBV12-5,-,TGTGCTAGTGGTTCGGGACAGTATAGCAATCAGCCCCAGCATTTT,CASGSGQYSNQPQHF
TRBJ1-6,-,12,TRBV10-1,-,TGCGCCAGCAGTGAGTTTGGTTCACCCCTCCACTTT,CASSEFGSPLHF
TRBJ2-2,TRBD1,14,TRBV2,-,TGTGCCAGCAGTGGGGACAGGGCGGACGGGGAGCTGTTTTTT,CASSGDRADGELFF